The source of this T cell receptor beta chain is a study of T cells in Graves' hyperthyroidism and ophthalmopathy. In germline, CDR1 is LGHDT, CDR2 YNNKEL (reference sequence). Losses at the gene ends were 1 base for V and 3 bases for J; bases not matched to a gene: 5. CDR3 size: 17 residues. Amplification of TCR beta CDR3 regions was performed using RNA transcripts as template. First-round RT-PCR targeting the TCR CDR3 was performed with the HTBI primer set. TCRdb reprocessed the multiplex PCR reads with MiXCR, giving one entry per CDR3 protein. The table records fewer than 400,000 distinct CDR3 sequences, around 16% of them present only once. This clonotype was counted ten times or more.

The sample taken for sequencing was blood. The sequence was obtained from a woman aged 18-30 years with Graves' hyperthyroidism that later progressed to Graves' ophthalmopathy. The chain joins TRBV3-1 to TRBJ2-3; 12 nucleotides align to TRBD2. In DNA, the CDR3 is TGTGCCAGCAGCCAAGGGCGGACTAGCGGGACGACAGATACGCAGTATTTT. Translation gives CASSQGRTSGTTDTQYF.